This T cell receptor (beta chain) stems from a study of Graves' ophthalmopathy and Graves' hyperthyroidism. Study at large: Sampling took place at initial diagnosis, with peripheral blood obtained before any treatment.

This clonotype was seen a few times. RNA transcripts yielded amplified TCR beta CDR3 regions. A first-round RT-PCR used HTBI primers, followed by a second-round multiplex PCR. TCRdb redid the calling of the multiplex PCR reads with MiXCR, one entry per CDR3 protein. The sample carries fewer than 650,000 distinct CDR3 sequences, 20% to 25% recorded once. Deletions cut 3 bases from V and 4 bases from J, with 12 bases between. Germline-derived CDR1 and CDR2 are LGHNA and YSLEER. The CDR3 extends over 14 amino acids. The rearrangement joins TRBV4-3 to TRBJ1-2; no clear D gene. This receptor was obtained from a young woman with stable Graves' hyperthyroidism. Some clones in this sample may be carry-over from other donors' samples. Material: peripheral blood. In DNA form, the CDR3 reads TGCGCCAGCAGCCAGGCTAGTGGGTCCTATGGCTACACCTTC. Its translation is CASSQASGSYGYTF.